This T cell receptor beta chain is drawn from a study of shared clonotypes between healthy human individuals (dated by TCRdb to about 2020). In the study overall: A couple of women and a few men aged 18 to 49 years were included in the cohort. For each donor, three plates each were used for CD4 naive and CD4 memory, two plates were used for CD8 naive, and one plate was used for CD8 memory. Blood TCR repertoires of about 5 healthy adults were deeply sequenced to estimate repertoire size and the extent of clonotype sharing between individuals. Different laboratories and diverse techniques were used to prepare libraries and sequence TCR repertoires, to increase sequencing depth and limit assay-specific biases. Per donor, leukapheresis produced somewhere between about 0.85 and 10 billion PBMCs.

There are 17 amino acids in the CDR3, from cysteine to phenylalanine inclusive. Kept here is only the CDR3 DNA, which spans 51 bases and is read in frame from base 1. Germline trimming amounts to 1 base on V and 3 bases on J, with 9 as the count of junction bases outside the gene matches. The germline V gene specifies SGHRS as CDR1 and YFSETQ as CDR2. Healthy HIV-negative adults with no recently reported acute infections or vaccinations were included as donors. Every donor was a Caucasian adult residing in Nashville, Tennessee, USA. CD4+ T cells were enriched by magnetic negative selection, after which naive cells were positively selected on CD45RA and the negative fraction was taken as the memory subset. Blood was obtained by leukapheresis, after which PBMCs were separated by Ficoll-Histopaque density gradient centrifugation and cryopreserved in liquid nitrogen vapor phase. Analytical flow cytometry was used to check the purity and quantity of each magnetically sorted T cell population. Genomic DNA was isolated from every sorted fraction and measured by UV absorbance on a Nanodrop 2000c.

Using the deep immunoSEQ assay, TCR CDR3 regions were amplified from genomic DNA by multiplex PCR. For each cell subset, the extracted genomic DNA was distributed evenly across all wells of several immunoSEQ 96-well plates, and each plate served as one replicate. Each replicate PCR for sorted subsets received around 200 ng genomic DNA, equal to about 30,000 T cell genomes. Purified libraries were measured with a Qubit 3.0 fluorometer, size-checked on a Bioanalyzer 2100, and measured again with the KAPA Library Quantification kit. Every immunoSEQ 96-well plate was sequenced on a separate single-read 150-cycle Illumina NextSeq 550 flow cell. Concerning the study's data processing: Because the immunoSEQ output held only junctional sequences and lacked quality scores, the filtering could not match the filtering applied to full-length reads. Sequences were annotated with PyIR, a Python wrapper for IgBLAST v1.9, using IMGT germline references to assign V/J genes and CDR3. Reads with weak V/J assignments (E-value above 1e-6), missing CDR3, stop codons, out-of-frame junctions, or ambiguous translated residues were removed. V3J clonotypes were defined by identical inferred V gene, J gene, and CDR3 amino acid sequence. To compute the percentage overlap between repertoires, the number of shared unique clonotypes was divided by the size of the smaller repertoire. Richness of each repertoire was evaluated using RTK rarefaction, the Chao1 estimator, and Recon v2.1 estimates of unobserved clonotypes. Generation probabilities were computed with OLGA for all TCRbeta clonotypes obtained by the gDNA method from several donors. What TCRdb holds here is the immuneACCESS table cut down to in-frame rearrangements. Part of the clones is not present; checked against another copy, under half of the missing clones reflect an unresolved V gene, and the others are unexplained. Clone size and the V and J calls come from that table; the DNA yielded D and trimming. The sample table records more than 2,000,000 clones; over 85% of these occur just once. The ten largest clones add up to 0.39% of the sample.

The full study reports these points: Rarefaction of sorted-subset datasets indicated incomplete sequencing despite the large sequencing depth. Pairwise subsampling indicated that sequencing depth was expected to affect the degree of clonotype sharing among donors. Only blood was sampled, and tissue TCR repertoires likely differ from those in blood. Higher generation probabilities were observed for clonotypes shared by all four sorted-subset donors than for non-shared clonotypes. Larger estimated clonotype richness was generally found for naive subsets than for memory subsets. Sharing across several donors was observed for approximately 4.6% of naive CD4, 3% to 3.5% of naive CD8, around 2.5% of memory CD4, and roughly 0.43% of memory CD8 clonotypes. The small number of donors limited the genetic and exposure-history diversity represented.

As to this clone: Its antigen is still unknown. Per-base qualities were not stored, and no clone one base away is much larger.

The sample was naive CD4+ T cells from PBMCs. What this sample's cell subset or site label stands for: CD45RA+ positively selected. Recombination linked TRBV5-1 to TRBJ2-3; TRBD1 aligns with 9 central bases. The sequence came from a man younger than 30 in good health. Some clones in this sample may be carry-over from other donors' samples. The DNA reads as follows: TGCGCCAGCAGCTTGACTCTCGGGACAGGGAGGACAGATACGCAGTATTTT. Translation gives CASSLTLGTGRTDTQYF.